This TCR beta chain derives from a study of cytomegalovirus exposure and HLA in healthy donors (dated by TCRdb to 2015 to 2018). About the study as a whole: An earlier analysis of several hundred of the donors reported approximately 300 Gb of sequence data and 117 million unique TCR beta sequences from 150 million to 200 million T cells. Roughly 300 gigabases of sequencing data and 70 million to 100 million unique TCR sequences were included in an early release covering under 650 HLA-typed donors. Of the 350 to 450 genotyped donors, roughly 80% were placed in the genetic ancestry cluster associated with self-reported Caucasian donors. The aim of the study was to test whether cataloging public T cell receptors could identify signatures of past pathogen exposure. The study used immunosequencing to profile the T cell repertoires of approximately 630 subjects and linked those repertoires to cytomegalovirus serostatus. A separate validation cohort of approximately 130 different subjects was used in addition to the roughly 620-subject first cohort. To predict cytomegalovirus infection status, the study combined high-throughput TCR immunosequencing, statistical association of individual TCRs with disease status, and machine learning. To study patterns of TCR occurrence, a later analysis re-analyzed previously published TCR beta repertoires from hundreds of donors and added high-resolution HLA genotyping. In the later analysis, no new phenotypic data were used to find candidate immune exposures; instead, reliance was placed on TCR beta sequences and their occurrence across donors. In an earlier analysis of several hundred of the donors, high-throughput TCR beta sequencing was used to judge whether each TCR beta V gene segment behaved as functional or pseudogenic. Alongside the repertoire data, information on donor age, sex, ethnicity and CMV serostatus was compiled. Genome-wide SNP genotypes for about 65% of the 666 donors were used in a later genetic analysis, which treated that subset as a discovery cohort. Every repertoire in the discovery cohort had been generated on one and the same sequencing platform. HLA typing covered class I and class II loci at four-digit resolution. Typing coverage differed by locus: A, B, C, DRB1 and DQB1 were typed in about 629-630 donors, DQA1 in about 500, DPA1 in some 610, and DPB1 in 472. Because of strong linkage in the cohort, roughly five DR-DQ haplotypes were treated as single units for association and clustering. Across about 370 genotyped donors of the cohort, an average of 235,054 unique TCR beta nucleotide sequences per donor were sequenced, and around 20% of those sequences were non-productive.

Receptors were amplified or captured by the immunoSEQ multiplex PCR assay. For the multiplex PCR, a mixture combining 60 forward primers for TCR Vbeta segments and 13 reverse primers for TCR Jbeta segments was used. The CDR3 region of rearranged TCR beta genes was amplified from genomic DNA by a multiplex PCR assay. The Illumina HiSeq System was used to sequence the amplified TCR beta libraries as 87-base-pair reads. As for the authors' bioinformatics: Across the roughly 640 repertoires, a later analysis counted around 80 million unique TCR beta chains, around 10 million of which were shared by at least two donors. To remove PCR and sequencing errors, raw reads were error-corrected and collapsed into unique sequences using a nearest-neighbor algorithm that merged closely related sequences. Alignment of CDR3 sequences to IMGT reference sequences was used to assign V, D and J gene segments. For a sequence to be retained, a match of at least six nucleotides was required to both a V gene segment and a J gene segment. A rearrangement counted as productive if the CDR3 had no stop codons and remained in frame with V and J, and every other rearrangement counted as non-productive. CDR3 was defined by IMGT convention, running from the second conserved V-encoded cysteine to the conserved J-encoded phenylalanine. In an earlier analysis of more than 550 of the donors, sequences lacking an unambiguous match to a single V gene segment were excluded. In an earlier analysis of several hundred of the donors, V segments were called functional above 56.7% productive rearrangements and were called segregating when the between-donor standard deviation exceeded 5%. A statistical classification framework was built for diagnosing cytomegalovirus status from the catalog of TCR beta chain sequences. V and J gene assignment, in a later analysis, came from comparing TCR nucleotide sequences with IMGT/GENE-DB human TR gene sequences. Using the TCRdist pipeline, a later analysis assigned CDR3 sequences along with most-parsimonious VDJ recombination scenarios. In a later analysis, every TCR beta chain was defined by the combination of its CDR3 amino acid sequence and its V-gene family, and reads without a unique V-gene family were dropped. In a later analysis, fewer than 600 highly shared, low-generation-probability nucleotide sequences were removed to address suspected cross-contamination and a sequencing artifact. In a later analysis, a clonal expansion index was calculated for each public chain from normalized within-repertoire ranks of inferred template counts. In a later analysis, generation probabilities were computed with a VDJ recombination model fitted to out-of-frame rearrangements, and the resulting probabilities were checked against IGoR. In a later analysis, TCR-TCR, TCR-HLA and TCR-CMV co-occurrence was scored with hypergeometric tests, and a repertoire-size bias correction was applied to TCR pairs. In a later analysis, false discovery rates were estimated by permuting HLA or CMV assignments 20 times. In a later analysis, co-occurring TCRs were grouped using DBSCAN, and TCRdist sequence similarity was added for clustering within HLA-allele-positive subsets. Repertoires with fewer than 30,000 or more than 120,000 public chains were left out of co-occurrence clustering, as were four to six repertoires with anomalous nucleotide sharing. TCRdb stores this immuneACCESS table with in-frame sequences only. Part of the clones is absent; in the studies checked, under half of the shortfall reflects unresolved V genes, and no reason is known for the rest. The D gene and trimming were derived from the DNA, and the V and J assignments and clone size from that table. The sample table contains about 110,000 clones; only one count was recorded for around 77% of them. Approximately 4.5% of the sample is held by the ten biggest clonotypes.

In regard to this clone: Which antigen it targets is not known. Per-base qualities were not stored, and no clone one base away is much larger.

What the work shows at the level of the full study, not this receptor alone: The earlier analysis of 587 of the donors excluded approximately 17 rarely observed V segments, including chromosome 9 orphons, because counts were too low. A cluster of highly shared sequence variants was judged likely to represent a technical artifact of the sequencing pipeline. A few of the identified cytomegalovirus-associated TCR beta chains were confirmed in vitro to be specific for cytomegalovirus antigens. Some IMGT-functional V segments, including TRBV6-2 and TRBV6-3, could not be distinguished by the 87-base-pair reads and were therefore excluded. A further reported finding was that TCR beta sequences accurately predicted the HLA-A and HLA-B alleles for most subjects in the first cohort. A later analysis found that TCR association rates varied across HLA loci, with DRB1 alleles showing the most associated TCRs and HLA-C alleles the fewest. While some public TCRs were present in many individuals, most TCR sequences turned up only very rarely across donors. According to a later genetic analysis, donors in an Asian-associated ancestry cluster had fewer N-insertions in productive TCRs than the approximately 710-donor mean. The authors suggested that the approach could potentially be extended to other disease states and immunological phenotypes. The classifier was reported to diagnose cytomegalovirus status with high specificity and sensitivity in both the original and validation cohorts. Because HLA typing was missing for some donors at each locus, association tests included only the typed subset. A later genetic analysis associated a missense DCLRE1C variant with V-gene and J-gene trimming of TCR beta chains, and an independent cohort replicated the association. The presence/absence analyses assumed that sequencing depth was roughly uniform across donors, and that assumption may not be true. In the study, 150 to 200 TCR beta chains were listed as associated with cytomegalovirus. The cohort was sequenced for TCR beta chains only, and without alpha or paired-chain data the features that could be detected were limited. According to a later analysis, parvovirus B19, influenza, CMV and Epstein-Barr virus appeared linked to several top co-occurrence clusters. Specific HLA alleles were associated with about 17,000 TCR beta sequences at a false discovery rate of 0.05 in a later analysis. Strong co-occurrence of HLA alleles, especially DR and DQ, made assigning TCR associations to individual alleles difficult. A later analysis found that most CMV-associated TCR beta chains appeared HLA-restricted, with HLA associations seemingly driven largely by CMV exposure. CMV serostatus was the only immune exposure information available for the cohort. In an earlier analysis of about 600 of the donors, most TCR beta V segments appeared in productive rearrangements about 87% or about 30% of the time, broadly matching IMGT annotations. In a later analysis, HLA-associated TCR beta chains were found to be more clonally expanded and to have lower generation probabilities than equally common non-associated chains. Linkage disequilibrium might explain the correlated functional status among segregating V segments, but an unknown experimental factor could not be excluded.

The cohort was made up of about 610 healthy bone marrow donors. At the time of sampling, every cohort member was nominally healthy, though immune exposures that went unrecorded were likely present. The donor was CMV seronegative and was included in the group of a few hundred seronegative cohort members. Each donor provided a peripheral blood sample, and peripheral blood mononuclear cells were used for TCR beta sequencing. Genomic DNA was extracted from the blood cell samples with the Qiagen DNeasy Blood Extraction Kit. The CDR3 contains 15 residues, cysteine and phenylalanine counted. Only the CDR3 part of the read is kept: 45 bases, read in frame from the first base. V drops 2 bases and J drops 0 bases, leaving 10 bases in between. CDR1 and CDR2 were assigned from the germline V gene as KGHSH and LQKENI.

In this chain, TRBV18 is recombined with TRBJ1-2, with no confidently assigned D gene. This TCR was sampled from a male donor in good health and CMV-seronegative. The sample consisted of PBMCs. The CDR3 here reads CASSPLNRANYGYTF. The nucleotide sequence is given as TGTGCCAGCTCACCATTGAACAGAGCTAACTATGGCTACACCTTC.